What follows are 8 T cell receptor beta chains derived from one specimen sequenced in a study of blood T cells in healthy people across ages. Alongside a J-beta primer mix, a sample-barcoded 5' primer served in a second PCR lasting roughly 6 to 11 cycles. TCRdb reanalysed the 5' RACE reads using MiXCR and keeps one entry per CDR3 protein. This sample has around 280,000 distinct CDR3 sequences, with 25% to 30% found just once. Sequenced input: blood. The receptors originated from a woman in her seventies in good health.

CDR3 nucleotide sequence: TGTGCCAGCAGCCAAGACGTTACTGAACCTGAAGCTTTCTTT. It encodes CASSQDVTEPEAFF. The chain employs TRBV4-2 and TRBJ1-1; D not certain. V lost 0 bases and J lost 6, with 11 bases in between. The CDR3 length is 14 residues. Germline values: CDR1 LGHNA, CDR2 YNFKEQ.

Concerning this clonotype itself: A much larger clone lies a single base off, so this may be a read error. This chain links TRBV20-1 with TRBJ2-5, with 12 bases aligning to TRBD1. CDR1 is DFQATT and CDR2 is SNEGSKA in the germline V gene (reference sequence). V gave up 6 bases and J gave up 7 bases; unmatched junction bases: 12. The CDR3 runs 15 residues. The CDR3 nucleotides read TGCAGTGCCAACCCCGGGACAGGGGGCTCGGGGACCCAGTACTTC. It specifies CSANPGTGGSGTQYF.

This clonotype was counted ten times or more. The chain combines TRBV6-2 or TRBV6-3 with TRBJ2-1; D call uncertain. The CDR3 has 13 amino acids. V was pared by 0 bases and J by 10 bases, with 10 bases between. Germline V gene lookup returns CDR1 MNHEY and CDR2 SVGEGT. CDR3 sequence reads: CASSYSVIAEQFF. CDR3 in DNA: TGTGCCAGCAGTTACTCTGTTATCGCGGAGCAGTTCTTC.

About this clonotype: The junction departs from the called germline gene at one end, perhaps through a read error. The gene calls are TRBV6-1 and TRBJ1-1; the match to TRBD1 covers 7 bases. The CDR3 has 17 residues. CDR1 is MNHNS, CDR2 SASEGT, per germline. For the CDR3, the DNA is TGTGCCAGCCGAAGGAGGGAATACAGGGGTGGATACACTGAGGCTTTCTTT. Protein sequence: CASRRREYRGGYTEAFF.

V gene TRBV5-1 combines with J gene TRBJ1-4; a weak D match, TRBD1 (6 bases). This CDR3 has 15 amino acids. The V gene lost 6 bases and the J gene lost 8 bases, with 20 bases spanning the gap. The V gene's germline CDR1 is SGHRS and CDR2 YFSETQ. CDR3 amino acids: CASTTTGTSREKLFF. In DNA form, the CDR3 reads TGCGCCAGCACCACCACCGGGACATCGCGGGAAAAACTGTTTTTT.

The genes are TRBV4-1 and TRBJ2-7, with D perhaps TRBD1 or TRBD2 (5 bases each). Germline V gives CDR1 MGHRA, CDR2 YSYEKL. The CDR3 contains 14 residues. V was cut by 1 base and J by 7 bases, with 14 bases left in between. This chain's CDR3 is CASSQVGRLGEQYF. The CDR3 region has the DNA TGCGCCAGCAGCCAAGTGGGACGGCTCGGGGAGCAGTACTTC.

The rearrangement uses TRBV27 and TRBJ2-6, with 10 nucleotides matching TRBD2. This CDR3 has 16 amino acids. V shed 7 bases, J shed 6 bases, and the junction held 9 bases outside the gene matches. CDR1 and CDR2 (germline): MNHEY, SMNVEV (reference sequence). The DNA of the CDR3 is TGTGCCAGCAAGGGGCTAGCGGGAGTTGCGGCCAACGTCCTGACTTTC. Its protein product is CASKGLAGVAANVLTF.

This rearrangement joins TRBV7-8 to TRBJ1-5; the D is unclear. This CDR3 is 14 amino acids long. CDR1 and CDR2 (germline): SGHVS, FQNEAQ. With 5 bases removed from V and 3 bases from J, the gap between germline ends came to 11 bases. This CDR3 is CASSGEGYNQPQHF. In DNA form, the CDR3 reads TGTGCCAGCAGCGGGGAAGGTTACAATCAGCCCCAGCATTTT.